This paragraph covers one T cell receptor (beta chain) sequence. The sample belongs to a study of blood T cell repertoires in COVID-19. The wider study: Sample material is recorded as cDNA or gDNA derived from T cells, B-cell-depleted T cells, or PBMCs.

In the original analysis: Reference gene primer amplification in the assay estimated nucleated cell counts. TCRdb's table, derived via immunoSEQ multiplex PCR, lists solely in-frame clones and lacks some. V, J and clone size are taken as reported in that table, and D and trimming were inferred from the DNA itself. The sample contains roughly 180,000 clones, around four fifths of which appear only once. Participant reports of clinical history set cohort assignment. The sequence derives from a woman aged 45 to 65 who had recovered from COVID-19. The source material was PBMCs or T cells enriched from blood (not recorded which).

The CDR3 here is CASSQQRTAYGYTF. CDR3 nucleotide sequence: TGTGCCAGCAGCCAACAACGGACAGCCTATGGCTACACCTTC. The rearrangement joins TRBV14 to TRBJ1-2; D is perhaps TRBD1 (6 bases). CDR1 is SGHDN and CDR2 is FVKESK in the germline V gene. The CDR3 spans 14 residues. V was cut by 2 bases and J by 4 bases, with 11 bases left in between.